This T cell receptor (beta chain) appears in the sequencing data of a study of OX40 agonist ivuxolimab in advanced cancers. This CDR3 spans 14 amino acids. The germline CDR1 and CDR2 sequences are KGHSH and LQKENI. Germline trimming cut 3 bases from V and 0 bases from J; bases unmatched to any gene: 1. Sequencing was performed with immunoSEQ multiplex PCR; in TCRdb, only in-frame clones are kept and a portion is missing. The sample shows just under 85,000 clones, less than 90% of them seen only once. The genes are TRBV18 and TRBJ2-5; 7 nucleotides line up with TRBD1. Source: CD4+ or CD8+ T cells sorted from blood, taken in a trial of the OX40 agonist ivuxolimab. The TCR originated in an adult with an advanced solid tumor such as melanoma, head and neck, liver or kidney cancer. The CDR3 sequence is CASSPGQYQETQYF. The CDR3, as DNA: TGTGCCAGCTCACCGGGACAGTACCAAGAGACCCAGTACTTC.